This entry is about one T cell receptor (beta chain). The antigen remains unidentified. The junction departs from the called germline gene at one end, perhaps through a read error. These data are taken from a study of CD8+CD57+ T cells in acquired aplastic anemia. Overall study: Mean yield of DNA from sorted CD4+ and CD8+ cells was 3.2 ug.

All patients picked for sequencing had shown, by flow cytometry, an expansion of CD8+CD57+ cells. The diagnosis in all patients was severe acquired aplastic anemia. By the time of blood sampling, patients had still received no therapy. The TCR beta profiling, which covered VDJ combination and CDR3 sequence, was carried out using genomic DNA as the template. TCRdb called the reads again in MiXCR, with one record for every CDR3 protein. The repertoire holds some 150,000 distinct CDR3 sequences, 71% seen once, with 35% to 60% in the top ten. General study results and limits: Patients and healthy controls showed no significant CD8+ Simpson's diversity difference.

CDR1 and CDR2 from the germline V gene are SGHVS and FNYEAQ. This CDR3 has 13 residues. The receptor comes from a human donor with aplastic anemia. The sample was sorted CD4+, CD8+, or CD8+CD57+ T cells (not recorded which) from PBMCs. The genes are TRBV7-6 and TRBJ1-1; 9 positions match TRBD1. Written as DNA, the CDR3 is TGTGCCAGCAGCGTGGACAGGGGTTGGGTACCGGTCTTT. Amino acid sequence: CASSVDRGWVPVF.